A selection of T cell receptor beta chains follows, all from one sample in a study of blood T cell repertoires in COVID-19. Libraries were prepared by immunoSEQ multiplex PCR; TCRdb keeps only in-frame clonotypes and omits some of them. The sample lists 60,000 to 65,000 clones, around 80% occurring once. The sequenced sample was peripheral blood. Every receptor here comes from a woman in her sixties or seventies with acute or convalescent COVID-19. CDR3s include the opening cysteine and the closing phenylalanine or tryptophan. D genes are given only for firm matches. The size of a clone is reported for some rows only, either as once, few or many, or as a class for expanded clones.

j_gene | abundance | len | v_gene | d_gene | CDR3nt | CDR3aa
TRBJ1-6 | NA | 16 | TRBV7-2 | NA | TGTGCCAGCAGCTTCCCGACAGGCTCCTATAATTCACCCCTCCACTTT | CASSFPTGSYNSPLHF
TRBJ1-4 | NA | 16 | TRBV5-1 | TRBD1 | TGCGCCAGCAGTTTGACAGGGGGCCTAGCTAATGAAAAACTGTTTTTT | CASSLTGGLANEKLFF
TRBJ1-2 | NA | 12 | TRBV6-5 | NA | TGTGCCAGCTCCGCAGGGTTCTATGGCTACACCTTC | CASSAGFYGYTF
TRBJ1-2 | NA | 14 | TRBV19 | NA | TGTGCCAGTAGTCAAACGACAGGAGCCGGCGGCTACACCTTC | CASSQTTGAGGYTF
TRBJ1-2 | once | 13 | TRBV5-1 | TRBD1 | TGCGCCAGCAGCTTGAACAGGGGGCTGGGCTACACCTTC | CASSLNRGLGYTF
TRBJ1-2 | NA | 14 | TRBV3-1/TRBV3-2 | NA | TGTGCCAGCAGCCAAGATGGGGCAGGCTATGGCTACACCTTC | CASSQDGAGYGYTF
TRBJ1-1 | NA | 18 | TRBV6-1 | TRBD1 | TGTGCCAGCAGTGAAGCACAAGCAGGGGGAGGAGTGAACACTGAAGCTTTCTTT | CASSEAQAGGGVNTEAFF
TRBJ1-6 | NA | 15 | TRBV6-1 | NA | TGTGCCAGCAGTGAAGCGGACAGAAACTCCTCACCCCTCCACTTT | CASSEADRNSSPLHF
TRBJ1-4 | NA | 14 | TRBV15 | NA | TGTGCCACCTCGGGAGGGAGCTCCAATGAAAAACTGTTTTTT | CATSGGSSNEKLFF
TRBJ1-1 | NA | 16 | TRBV2 | TRBD1 | TGTGCCAGCAGCCCTATACAGGGGAGATTGAACACTGAAGCTTTCTTT | CASSPIQGRLNTEAFF
TRBJ1-1 | once | 15 | TRBV5-1 | TRBD1 | TGCGCCAGCAGCCCAGGACAGGGCTGGGAGACTGAAGCTTTCTTT | CASSPGQGWETEAFF
TRBJ1-5 | NA | 15 | TRBV2 | NA | TGTGCCAGCAGTGCCGTCGTTTCCGGCAATCAGCCCCAGCATTTT | CASSAVVSGNQPQHF
TRBJ2-1 | NA | 13 | TRBV7-3 | TRBD2 | TGTGCCAGCAGCCCCCTCGGGGGGGATGAGCAGTTCTTC | CASSPLGGDEQFF